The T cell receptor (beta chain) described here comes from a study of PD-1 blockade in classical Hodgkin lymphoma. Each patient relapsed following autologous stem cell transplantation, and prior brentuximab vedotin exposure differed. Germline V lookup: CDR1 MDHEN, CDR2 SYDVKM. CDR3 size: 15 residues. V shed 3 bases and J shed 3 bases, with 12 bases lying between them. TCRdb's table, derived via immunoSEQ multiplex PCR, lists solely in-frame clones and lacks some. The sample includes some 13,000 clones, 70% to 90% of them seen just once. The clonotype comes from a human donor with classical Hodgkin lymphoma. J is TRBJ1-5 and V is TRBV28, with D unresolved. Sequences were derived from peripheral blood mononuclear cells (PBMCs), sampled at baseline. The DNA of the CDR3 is TGTGCCAGCAGTTTCCCGCCCAGACTCAATCAGCCCCAGCATTTT. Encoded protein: CASSFPPRLNQPQHF.